This T cell receptor beta chain originates from a study of CD4 T cells in relation to SARS-CoV-2 and coronaviruses (dated by TCRdb to the early 2020s). Notes on the research overall: The ViraFEST assay cultured PBMCs with antigen for more than eight days, then sequenced TCR beta CDR3s to find antigen-specific clonal expansions. The negative reference condition was either a culture with an HIV-1 Nef peptide pool or a culture with no peptide. Shared crossreactive spike epitopes were mapped to their HLA restriction using patient-derived lymphoblastoid cell lines. Memory CD4+ T cell crossreactivity between SARS-CoV-2 and common cold coronavirus spike proteins was assessed at the TCR clonotype level in the study. The Adaptive Biotechnologies TCR-sequencing kit was used to sequence samples from a few pre-COVID donors and the naive versus memory experiments, whereas other data were Illumina-based. For other donors in the study, expansion assays were sequenced with a different, Illumina-based TCR-beta assay. Beyond this particular receptor, the publication reports: Crossreactivity analysis was centred on spike protein, so crossreactivity against other viral proteins was not assessed. Roughly 65% of donors had memory CD4+ clonotypes that crossrecognized SARS-CoV-2 and at least one common cold coronavirus spike. Compared with monoreactive clones, crossreactive clones had significantly weaker SARS-CoV-2-driven expansion, a result consistent with antigenic imprinting. Because no donor provided both pre-pandemic and post-infection samples, tracing the source of pre-existing responses was limited. Small numbers of patients and of tested TCRs limited the study.

Details on this clone: This clone's antigen is unknown. Nothing much larger sits one base from this clone, and base qualities are not available.

CD4+ T cells from unexposed donors were collected before the COVID-19 pandemic (2011-2018). The EasySep CD4+ T cell isolation kit was used to isolate CD4+ T cells once the cultures had run for under 11 days. As cell number allowed, CD4+ T cells from unexposed donors were tested for reactivity to SARS-CoV-2 S and N and to four common cold coronavirus spike pools. Each well held millions of PBMCs cultured in IMDM containing around 4.9% human AB serum and approximately 9.6 IU/ml IL-2. Half of the culture medium was replaced with fresh IL-2-containing medium on days 3 and 7. In general, every peptide culture condition was set up in three replicate wells. Leukapheresis product for the unexposed donors was purchased commercially. Ficoll-Paque PLUS gradient centrifugation was used to isolate PBMCs from leukapheresis product or whole blood. PBMCs were either used fresh in the expansion assay or cryopreserved at -140 degrees C. The QIAamp Micro DNA Kit was used to extract genomic DNA from the CD4+ T cells.

As encoded in the germline V gene, CDR1 is LGHNT while CDR2 is FRNRAP. The cysteine opens and the phenylalanine closes a CDR3 of 16 amino acids. Only CDR3 DNA is held: 48 bases, read in frame from base 1. The V end gives up 8 bases and the J end 7 bases, leaving 13 bases in the junction not matched to a gene. The protocol used for the library was the immunoSEQ multiplex PCR assay. Turning to the authors' computational methods: During preprocessing, nonproductive sequences were removed, along with CDR3s that did not begin with C, did not end with F or W, or were shorter than 7 amino acids. Antigen-specific clonotypes were called with the MANAFEST web app on the basis of expansion relative to the reference and to other culture wells. To be counted as positive, a clone had to show significant expansion compared with the reference culture, at an FDR below 0.05, in 2 of 3 replicate wells. A further requirement for positive clones was significant expansion compared with all other tandem wells, along with an odds ratio above 5. Pairwise Levenshtein distance, computed with the stringdist R package after three terminal residues were trimmed from each end, was used as the measure of CDR3 homology. Drawn from immuneACCESS, this table holds only the in-frame rearrangements with V and J called that TCRdb kept. Clones are partly lost; checked studies trace under half to an unresolved V gene and leave the rest unexplained. The D gene and trimming were derived from the DNA, and the V and J assignments and clone size from that table. In this sample the table shows some 21,000 clones, about 80% of which occur a single time. 20% to 30% of the sample goes to the ten largest clones.

Sequenced input: CD4+ T cells from PBMCs, cultured in vitro. The clonotype originates from a human donor in good health. The chain uses TRBV12-5 and TRBJ2-1; 11 junctional bases match TRBD1. The DNA sequence is TGTGCTAGTTTCCAATCCCCCGGACAGGGGGCGAATGAGCAGTTCTTC. Translation gives CASFQSPGQGANEQFF.